These 27 T cell receptor beta chains were all obtained from the same sample, sequenced in a study of cytomegalovirus exposure and HLA in healthy donors. The PCR contained 60 Vbeta and 13 Jbeta primers. Repertoires were generated with immunoSEQ multiplex PCR, while TCRdb's copy carries only in-frame clones and drops some. The repertoire has about 130,000 clones, around four fifths of them found once; the top ten carry approximately 2.1%. Sequencing used PBMCs. Receptors originate from a middle-aged woman in good health and CMV-seropositive.

V is TRBV4-3 and J is TRBJ1-2; TRBD1 matches at 7 bases. Germline V gene sequence: CDR1 LGHNA, CDR2 YSLEER. V lost 2 bases to trimming and J lost 8 bases; unmatched junction nucleotides: 5. The CDR3 has 13 residues. The CDR3 DNA is TGCGCCAGCAGCCAAACAGGGGAGAGCGGCTACACCTTC. It is translated as CASSQTGESGYTF.

The chain employs TRBV30 and TRBJ1-3, with D maybe TRBD1 (6 bases). Germline CDR1 reads GTSNPN; CDR2 reads SVGIG (reference sequence). V was trimmed by 4 bases and J by 4 bases, leaving 11 bases between them. This CDR3 is built from 13 residues. The CDR3 coding sequence is TGTGCCTGGACCACAGGGCCCGGAAACACCATATATTTT. This sequence encodes CAWTTGPGNTIYF.

This clone has just a few counts. V is TRBV9 and J is TRBJ2-7, with a weak D call TRBD1 (6 bases). Trimming left V 2 bases short and J 4 bases short, with 13 bases between. Germline lookup yields CDR1 SGDLS and CDR2 YYNGEE. The CDR3 is 14 residues long. The chain's CDR3 is CASSVHQDRYEQYF. The CDR3 bases are TGTGCCAGCAGCGTCCACCAGGACAGATACGAGCAGTACTTC.

The rearrangement uses TRBV27 and TRBJ1-3; D is perhaps TRBD1 (6 bases). The CDR3 loop spans 15 amino acids. Germline CDR1 and CDR2: MNHEY and SMNVEV (reference sequence). V lost 2 bases to trimming and J lost 4 bases, with 12 bases between them. The CDR3 nucleotides read TGTGCCAGCAGTTTAGGGGGGGGCCAAGGAAACACCATATATTTT. Residues: CASSLGGGQGNTIYF.

V usage is TRBV28 and J usage is TRBJ2-5; 8 bases fit TRBD1. J lost 11 bases, V lost 0 bases, and 8 bases had no gene match. Per germline, CDR1 MDHEN and CDR2 SYDVKM. The CDR3 extends over 14 amino acids. The CDR3 nucleotides read TGTGCCAGCAGTTTATGGGGGACAGGTCCGGCGCAGTACTTC. It yields the protein CASSLWGTGPAQYF.

This sequence joins TRBV7-2 and TRBJ1-1; the D gene is possibly TRBD1 (5 bases). The CDR3 runs 12 residues. Between the trimmed V and J ends, which lost 6 bases and 5 bases, there was a span of 10 bases. Germline V lookup: CDR1 SGHTA, CDR2 FQGNSA. CDR3 nucleotide sequence: TGTGCCAGCAGTCGTGACAGTACTGAAGCTTTCTTT. It specifies CASSRDSTEAFF.

As DNA, the CDR3 is TGTGCCAGCAGCGACCGACAGGGAGACTATCAGCCCCAGCATTTT. Protein product: CASSDRQGDYQPQHF. This chain links TRBV2 with TRBJ1-5; 7 nucleotides line up with TRBD1. This CDR3 region has 15 residues. Trimming took 6 bases from V and 5 from J; bases not matched to a gene: 10. Germline V gives CDR1 SNHLY, CDR2 FYNNEI. Using reference TRBV2 and TRBJ1-5 for the parts outside the CDR3, the full variable domain is EPEVTQTPSHQVTQMGQEVILRCVPISNHLYFYWYRQILGQKVEFLVSFYNNEISEKSEIFDDQFSVERPDGSNFTLKIRSTKLEDSAMYFCASSDRQGDYQPQHFGDGTRLSIL.

The chain has TRBV12-5 and TRBJ2-1; D perhaps matches TRBD2 (6 bases). CDR1 LGHNT and CDR2 FRNRAP come from the germline V gene. This CDR3 comprises 20 residues. V lost 3 bases and J 2 bases, leaving 26 bases between the germline ends. DNA of the CDR3: TGTGCTAGTGGTTTCATCGGGCTTTGGGAAACCCCGGGGGCCTACAATGAGCAGTTCTTC. It translates to CASGFIGLWETPGAYNEQFF.

The rearrangement joins TRBV29-1 to TRBJ2-5; the match to TRBD1 covers 8 bases. Germline lookup yields CDR1 SQVTM and CDR2 ANQGSEA. This CDR3 region has 14 residues. Trimming took 1 base from V and 5 from J; bases not matched to a gene: 6. Here the CDR3 DNA reads TGCAGCGTTGAAGTCCAGGGGGCAGGGGAGACCCAGTACTTC. Its translation is CSVEVQGAGETQYF.

In its sample, this clone was seen once. V is TRBV2 and J is TRBJ1-5, with D perhaps matching TRBD1 (6 bases). This CDR3 is built from 15 residues. V was trimmed by 1 base and J by 6 bases, leaving 13 bases between them. CDR1 is SNHLY, CDR2 FYNNEI, per germline. CDR3 sequence: CASSEVTTGRQPQHF. DNA of the CDR3: TGTGCCAGCAGTGAAGTAACGACAGGACGTCAGCCCCAGCATTTT.

The rearrangement joins TRBV11-2 to TRBJ2-7; tentatively, D is TRBD1 (6 bases). The CDR3 is made up of 14 amino acids. Germline V gene sequence: CDR1 SGHAT, CDR2 FQNNGV. V was trimmed by 2 bases and J by 1 base, leaving 9 bases between them. The CDR3 DNA reads as TGTGCCAGCAGCTTACGCCAGGGGTCCTACGAGCAGTACTTC. Amino acids: CASSLRQGSYEQYF. The variable domain in full, with the rest retrieved from reference TRBV11-2 and TRBJ2-7, is EAGVAQSPRYKIIEKRQSVAFWCNPISGHATLYWYQQILGQGPKLLIQFQNNGVVDDSQLPKDRFSAERLKGVDSTLKIQPAKLEDSAVYLCASSLRQGSYEQYFGPGTRLTVT.

The CDR3 DNA is TGTGCCAGCAGCCTCGCCGGGAGCAACTATGGCTACACCTTC. Protein product: CASSLAGSNYGYTF. The chain joins TRBV7-2 to TRBJ1-2, with D hard to call. The V and J ends lost 5 bases and 2 bases respectively, with 12 bases between them. The germline V gene encodes CDR1 SGHTA and CDR2 FQGNSA. The CDR3 spans 14 residues.

The gene calls are TRBV18 and TRBJ2-7; D not resolved. Germline V lookup: CDR1 KGHSH, CDR2 LQKENI. The CDR3 extends over 11 amino acids. The V end was cut by 2 bases, the J end by 5 bases, with 4 bases between. The CDR3 bases are TGTGCCAGCTCACCATCGGACGAGCAGTACTTC. It is translated as CASSPSDEQYF.

V gene TRBV7-9 combines with J gene TRBJ1-1; TRBD1 matches at 8 bases. The CDR3 is made up of 16 amino acids. From germline, CDR1 is SEHNR and CDR2 FQNEAQ (reference sequence). With V trimmed by 1 base and J by 5 bases, 9 bases remained unmatched. CDR3 DNA: TGTGCCAGCAGCTTAGACCCAGGGGGCGCGGTGACTGAAGCTTTCTTT. This encodes CASSLDPGGAVTEAFF.

V is TRBV6-5 and J is TRBJ2-1; 10 bases map to TRBD2. The length of the CDR3 is 14 residues. Germline values: CDR1 MNHEY, CDR2 SVGAGI. The trim removed 6 bases at V and 7 bases at J, leaving 6 bases unmatched. The CDR3: CASRERGGLNEQFF. The CDR3, as DNA: TGTGCCAGCAGGGAGCGGGGGGGCCTTAATGAGCAGTTCTTC.

The chain couples TRBV28 to TRBJ1-5; D might be TRBD1 (5 bases). Trimming shortened V by 6 bases and J by 0 bases, and 9 bases separated the two germline ends. The germline V gene encodes CDR1 MDHEN and CDR2 SYDVKM. CDR3 length: 14 amino acids. CDR3 sequence reads: CASSGGVSNQPQHF. The DNA of the CDR3 is TGTGCCAGCAGCGGAGGGGTTAGCAATCAGCCCCAGCATTTT.

The rearrangement links TRBV30 to TRBJ1-1, with D maybe TRBD1 (6 bases). Germline lookup yields CDR1 GTSNPN and CDR2 SVGIG (reference sequence). The V end was cut by 1 base, the J end by 7 bases, with 19 bases between. The CDR3 length is 15 residues. The chain's CDR3 is CAWSADSTGTLEAFF. The CDR3 region has the DNA TGTGCCTGGAGTGCGGACAGCACAGGTACACTTGAAGCTTTCTTT.

The V and J genes are TRBV28 and TRBJ2-5; 8 bases match TRBD2. Per the germline V gene, CDR1 is MDHEN and CDR2 is SYDVKM. The CDR3 has 14 amino acids. With V trimmed by 5 bases and J by 5 bases, 7 bases remained unmatched. CDR3 nucleotide sequence: TGTGCCAGCAGTATCGGGACTAGGGGTGAGACCCAGTACTTC. Translated: CASSIGTRGETQYF.

J is TRBJ2-2 and V is TRBV30; 8 bases agree with TRBD1. The CDR3 contains 16 residues. Germline V CDR1 and CDR2: GTSNPN, SVGIG (reference sequence). V trimming: 1 base; J trimming: 3 bases; junction bases outside the gene matches: 7. The DNA of the CDR3 is TGTGCCTGGAGTGGGGCCGGGACAGGTTACACCGGGGAGCTGTTTTTT. Its translation: CAWSGAGTGYTGELFF.

This clone occurred a few times. The chain recombines TRBV4-1 with TRBJ1-3; TRBD1 aligns across 7 bases. Per germline, CDR1 MGHRA and CDR2 YSYEKL. The CDR3 length is 16 residues. V was pared by 3 bases and J by 4 bases, with 9 bases of the junction left unmatched. CDR3 region: CASSHVTGQRGNTIYF. Here the CDR3 DNA reads TGCGCCAGCAGCCACGTGACAGGGCAACGCGGAAACACCATATATTTT.

This chain joins TRBV15 and TRBJ1-2; D uncertain. Trimming took off 5 bases at V and 5 bases at J, with 21 bases between the two ends. The CDR3 loop spans 16 amino acids. Germline V gene data show CDR1 as LNHNV and CDR2 as YYDKDF (reference sequence). Here the CDR3 reads CATSSLGEPETYGYTF. CDR3 sequence (DNA): TGTGCCACCAGCTCCCTTGGTGAGCCGGAGACTTATGGCTACACCTTC.

The J gene is TRBJ2-3, the V gene TRBV7-2, with 7 positions matching TRBD1. The length of the CDR3 is 15 residues. V shed 5 bases and J 1 base; nucleotides not matched to a gene: 6. Per the germline V gene, CDR1 is SGHTA and CDR2 is FQGNSA. The chain's CDR3 is CASSRRQGGTDTQYF. The CDR3 nucleotides read TGTGCCAGCAGCCGGCGACAGGGAGGCACAGATACGCAGTATTTT.

The rearrangement uses TRBV5-4 and TRBJ2-2, with D tentatively TRBD2 (7 bases). Between the trimmed V and J ends, which lost 3 bases and 2 bases, there was a span of 11 bases. Germline CDR1 is SGHNT and CDR2 is YYREEE (reference sequence). The CDR3 extends over 15 amino acids. The CDR3 DNA follows: TGTGCCAGCAGCTGGGGAGGGGGAAACACCGGGGAGCTGTTTTTT. This encodes CASSWGGGNTGELFF.

V is TRBV7-3 and J is TRBJ2-7, with 8 bases identical to TRBD1. This CDR3 has 18 amino acids. The germline gives CDR1 SGHTA, CDR2 FQGTGA. The V gene end was trimmed by 2 bases and the J gene end by 6 bases; junction bases not matched to a gene: 18. CDR3 in DNA: TGTGCCAGCAGCTTAGGGTTTATCAGGACAGGGACAAGTATCGAGCAGTACTTC. It translates to CASSLGFIRTGTSIEQYF.

V usage is TRBV5-1 and J usage is TRBJ2-7, with 11 positions matching TRBD2. There are 16 residues in the CDR3. Germline CDR1 is SGHRS and CDR2 is YFSETQ. Trimming cost V 4 bases and J 8 bases; bases outside gene matches: 14. The CDR3 region has the DNA TGCGCCAGCAGCCCGACAGTGACTAGCGGGATACTTAAGCAGTACTTC. Translated: CASSPTVTSGILKQYF.

V usage is TRBV28 and J usage is TRBJ1-2; no clear D. Deletions cut 7 bases from V and 8 bases from J, with 11 bases between. The CDR3 sequence is 11 residues long. Germline-derived CDR1 and CDR2 are MDHEN and SYDVKM. The DNA of the CDR3 is TGTGCCAGCACATCACTCTACGGCTACACCTTC. Protein: CASTSLYGYTF.

This clone has only a few counts. The chain couples TRBV7-2 to TRBJ1-2, with D maybe TRBD1 (6 bases). The CDR3 is 13 amino acids. Trimming shortened V by 6 bases and J by 2 bases, and 10 bases separated the two germline ends. CDR1 SGHTA and CDR2 FQGNSA come from the germline V gene. In DNA form, the CDR3 reads TGTGCCAGCAGGTCAACAGGGAACTATGGCTACACCTTC. The encoded protein is CASRSTGNYGYTF.